This TCR beta chain was identified during a study of early T cells in non-severe SARS-CoV-2 infection (dated by TCRdb to 2020 to 2023). About the study as a whole: Because TCR sequencing relied on bulk RNA taken from unsorted whole blood, pairing of alpha and beta chains was not possible.

Library preparation employed 5' RACE. The reads were generated on a NextSeq 500. The TCR library protocol attached unique molecular identifiers to individual cDNA molecules to correct for sequencing error and PCR bias. TCR alpha and beta chains were both sequenced, and the abundances of alpha and beta sequences in each sample were closely correlated with each other. The original pipeline was this. Decombinator V4 was used to perform V gene, J gene and CDR3 annotation of TCR sequences. Expanded TCRs were defined as changing significantly between any two time points under a Poisson model with p below 0.0001. Abundances of TCRs were expressed as counts per million after normalisation to the total number of TCRs sequenced in each sample. A search of VDJdb, accessed on 1 November 2021, was run for TCRs annotated to CMV, EBV and SARS-CoV-2, with TCRs annotated for multiple antigens excluded. The raw public data were reprocessed by TCRdb itself: fastp quality trimming at Q25, MiXCR clonotype calling, in-frame beta chains only. Rows are combined by CDR3 protein, so each entry shows the most common genes and DNA. The V and J calls and clone size are TCRdb's, not the authors'. The table for this sample lists about 64,000 distinct CDR3 sequences; less than 15% of them were counted only once. More than 3.5% of the sample belongs to the ten largest clones.

This was a case-control study nested in a cohort of healthcare workers in London, UK, who had nasopharyngeal swab PCR tests and blood samples taken every week. Healthcare workers were enrolled in the week of the UK lockdown, from 23 to 31 March 2020, and were followed every week for up to roughly 16 weeks. This clonotype has more than one count but fewer than ten. There is no known antigen for this receptor. It has no much larger one-base neighbor in the sample; base qualities were not kept. Here is what the overall study found, with its caveats: VDJdb matching was skewed toward anti-spike CD8 responses, so virus-specific expansions were likely underestimated and private and CD4 specificities were missed.

The sequenced sample consisted of whole blood. This TCR was recovered from an adult who was a healthcare worker with PCR-confirmed SARS-CoV-2 infection or an uninfected control (not recorded which).

CDR3 protein: CASSGLAGDPYEQYF. At the DNA level, the sequence is TGTGCCAGCAGTGGACTAGCGGGGGACCCCTACGAGCAGTACTTC. The rearranged segments are TRBV25-1 and TRBJ2-7, and TRBD2 aligns with 12 junction nucleotides. V is pruned by 4 bases and J by 2 bases, leaving 3 bases of the junction without a gene match. The CDR1 and CDR2 encoded by the germline V gene are MGHDK and SYGVNS. The CDR3 holds 15 amino acids from the cysteine to the phenylalanine. Only the CDR3 DNA is retained, 45 bases long and in frame from the first base.